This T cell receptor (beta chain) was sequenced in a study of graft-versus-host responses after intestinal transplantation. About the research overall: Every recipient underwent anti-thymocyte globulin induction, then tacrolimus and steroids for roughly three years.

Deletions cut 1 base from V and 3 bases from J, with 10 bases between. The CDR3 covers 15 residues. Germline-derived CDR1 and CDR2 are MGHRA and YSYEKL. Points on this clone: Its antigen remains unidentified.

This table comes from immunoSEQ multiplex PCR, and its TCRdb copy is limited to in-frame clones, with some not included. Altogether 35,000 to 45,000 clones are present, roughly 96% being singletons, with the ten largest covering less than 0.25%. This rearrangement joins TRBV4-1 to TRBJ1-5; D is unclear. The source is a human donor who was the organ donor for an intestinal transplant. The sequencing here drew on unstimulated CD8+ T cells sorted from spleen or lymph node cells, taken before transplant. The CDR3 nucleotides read TGCGCCAGCAGCCAAGTCGAGGGTGACAATCAGCCCCAGCATTTT. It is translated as CASSQVEGDNQPQHF.